This TCR beta chain was identified during a study of blood T cell repertoires in COVID-19. Study-level background: Samples came from the United States, Italy and Spain, spanning acute and convalescent COVID-19.

The data were produced by immunoSEQ multiplex PCR, yet TCRdb's version contains in-frame clones alone and is incomplete. The table has a few hundred thousand clones, around four fifths seen once. The source of this sequence is a man aged 35 to 55 who had recovered from COVID-19. Specimen: PBMCs or T cells enriched from blood (not recorded which).

The CDR3 DNA follows: TGCGCCAGCAGCTACAGGGGGCCCTACGAGCAGTACTTC. Translation gives CASSYRGPYEQYF. The rearrangement joins TRBV5-1 to TRBJ2-7; 9 bases fit TRBD1. CDR3 length: 13 residues. Germline values: CDR1 SGHRS, CDR2 YFSETQ. V was pared by 3 bases and J by 2 bases, with 0 bases of the junction left unmatched.